What follows is one T cell receptor beta chain and its context. No antigen is known for it. The read terminates 3 residues before the CDR3 end, so the remaining end is supplied by the germline J gene. This sample was included in a study of T cell clonality in common variable immunodeficiency (dated by TCRdb to between 2014 and 2017). What the study reported, not specific to this receptor: According to the authors, finding the cause of the higher clonality in CVID would require sequencing the repertoires of T cell subpopulations. Patient heterogeneity within the CVID cohort put limits on correlating repertoire features with clinical complications. CVID subjects shared fewer TCRbeta clones with each other than healthy controls did (p < 0.0001). Reportedly, TCRbeta sequences from CVID had fewer deletions and N-nucleotide insertions, and highly modified clones with 13 or more V deletions were absent from CVID. Although equal DNA input was used, an average of about 87,000 unique sequences per sample was obtained for controls, compared with about 29,000 for CVID samples. Increased TCRbeta clonality was found in CVID subjects compared with healthy controls (t-test p = 0.018), with the increase being most characteristic of about a third of subjects.

For sequencing input, CVID and control samples contributed equivalent amounts of genomic DNA. For every sample, a 60 bp segment covering the rearranged TCRbeta CDR3 region was amplified and then sequenced. The immunoSEQ assay, a bias-corrected multiplex PCR combined with high-throughput sequencing, was used to amplify TCRbeta. For the original study's pipeline: Each unique nucleotide sequence was treated as a clone and annotated with V, D and J genes, copy number and frequency. Sequences were labeled productive if in frame, and non-productive if out of frame or containing stop codons. As previously described, Shannon's entropy was used to calculate clonality. The predicted amino acid sequences of productive clones were used to derive mean CDR3 Kyte-Doolittle hydropathy. Using the R hclust function, scaled V gene usage was clustered hierarchically with Manhattan distance and complete linkage. To assess clone sharing by CDR3 amino acid sequence, 12 repertoires per group were resampled over 100 rounds. The repertoires were searched for more than 65 published EBV-specific and almost 250 published CMV-specific TCRbeta sequences. After a couple of CVID samples that produced fewer than 10,000 sequences were dropped from the analysis, some 40 CVID repertoires remained. TCRdb's version of the immuneACCESS table is confined to in-frame rearrangements and falls short of the full clone set. An unresolved V gene accounts for under half of the shortfall where checked; the remainder is of unknown origin. That table is the source of V, J and clone size, and D and trimming were worked out from the DNA. Listed for this sample are 25,000 to 30,000 clones, none observed only a single time. The ten most abundant clones make up just under 30% of the sample.

According to the germline V gene (reference sequence), CDR1 reads LNHDA and CDR2 reads SQIVND. Taken from cysteine to phenylalanine, the CDR3 has 15 residues. Of the CDR3's DNA, 36 bases were read; they are in frame from base 1. Germline trimming: 6 bases from V, 7 bases from J; junction bases outside gene matches: 9. Standard criteria, namely reduction of serum IgG, IgA and/or IgM below the normal range together with specific antibody deficiency, were applied for the diagnosis of CVID. A total of roughly 44 subjects (approximately 15 female and 29 male; age range roughly 8 to 65 years, mean age around 39) were included in the CVID group. Both CVID patients and healthy controls were predominantly of Caucasian heritage. At the time of study participation, every CVID subject had been on replacement immunoglobulin therapy for one year or longer. No CVID subject was ill or taking immunomodulatory or immunosuppressive medication when blood was collected. From each donor, roughly 5 to 8.5 ml of heparinized peripheral whole blood was collected. TCRbeta CDR3 repertoires were sequenced from genomic DNA of adults with common variable immune deficiency (CVID) and healthy adult controls. Diluted blood was subjected to density centrifugation over Hypaque 1077 or Ficoll-Paque for isolation of peripheral blood mononuclear cells. Genomic DNA was obtained from unsorted mononuclear cells using either Qiagen column purification or a centrifugation-based method.

In this chain, TRBV19 is recombined with TRBJ1-6; 7 central nucleotides agree with TRBD1. Sequencing used peripheral blood mononuclear cells. The receptor was isolated from a human donor with common variable immunodeficiency. The CDR3 reads as follows: CASSSGTAWNSPLHF. The CDR3 bases that were read are TGTGCCAGTAGCTCCGGGACAGCGTGGAATTCACCC. Beyond the CDR3, the reference TRBV19 and TRBJ1-6 genes provide the residues; the full variable domain reads: DGGITQSPKYLFRKEGQNVTLSCEQNLNHDAMYWYRQDPGQGLRLIYYSQIVNDFQKGDIAEGYSVSREKKESFPLTVTSAQKNPTAFYLCASSSGTAWNSPLHFGNGTRLTVT.